Each of the 30 T cell receptor beta chains below was sequenced from the same sample in a study of T cells expressing NK-cell markers. TCRdb processed the 5' RACE reads again and assigns one entry to each CDR3 protein, with no DNA. The table lists roughly 420,000 distinct CDR3 sequences. Sequences were obtained from blood T cells: a sorted CD56 or NKG2C T cell subset, CD4+ or CD8+ T cells, or bulk PBMC T cells (not recorded which). The receptors come from a woman aged 18 to 75 in good health.

The CDR3 protein is CSARGGPGLLLEQYF. This sequence joins TRBV20-1 and TRBJ2-7; TCRdb's D call of TRBD1 is untestable without DNA. Germline lookup yields CDR1 DFQATT and CDR2 SNEGSKA (reference sequence). The CDR3 has 15 residues.

The chain employs TRBV29-1 and TRBJ1-5; TCRdb returns TRBD1, unconfirmable since there is no DNA. The CDR3 is made up of 12 amino acids. CDR1 and CDR2 (germline): SQVTM, ANQGSEA. CDR3: CSAGTANQPQHF.

The CDR3 loop is CASSQVVRNYGYTF. The chain links TRBV4-3 to TRBJ1-2. Germline V gene sequence: CDR1 LGHNA, CDR2 YSLEER. The CDR3 is made up of 14 amino acids.

V is TRBV6-4 and J is TRBJ2-1. The V gene's germline CDR1 is MRHNA and CDR2 SNTAGT. The CDR3 covers 16 residues. The chain's CDR3 is CASSDSGWSSYNEQFF.

V is TRBV23-1 and J is TRBJ2-7; TCRdb outputs TRBD1, but without DNA this stays unchecked. TRBV23-1 is an ORF; its function is uncertain. The CDR3 loop spans 13 amino acids. The chain's CDR3 is CASLHHGTYEQYF.

The chain carries TRBV6-5 and TRBJ2-1. The germline CDR1 and CDR2 sequences are MNHEY and SVGAGI. This CDR3 has 15 amino acids. CDR3 region: CASSFGQEAYNEQFF.

This chain uses TRBV12-3 or TRBV12-4 with TRBJ1-6. The CDR3 has 16 amino acids. The CDR3 loop reads CASSSGEGSYNSPLHF.

The V gene is TRBV11-2, the J gene TRBJ2-1; TCRdb gives TRBD2 as the D gene, but with no DNA this cannot be confirmed. This CDR3 is built from 16 residues. CDR1 is SGHAT and CDR2 is FQNNGV in the germline V gene. The CDR3 loop reads CASSVAPPLGRDEQFF.

The chain employs TRBV7-2 and TRBJ1-2; TCRdb's D gene call, TRBD1, goes unchecked for lack of DNA. Per the germline V gene, CDR1 is SGHTA and CDR2 is FQGNSA. The CDR3 contains 15 residues. This CDR3 is CASSFSRTGFYGYTF.

The chain's CDR3 is CAISDSNHEQYF. The rearrangement uses TRBV10-3 and TRBJ2-7. The CDR3 consists of 12 residues. Germline V gives CDR1 ENHRY, CDR2 SYGVKD.

The V gene is TRBV6-1, the J gene TRBJ2-2; there is no DNA to check the TCRdb D call of TRBD2. The CDR3 sequence is 15 residues long. Germline CDR1 reads MNHNS; CDR2 reads SASEGT. The CDR3 reads CASRRDPAGTGELFF.

The V call is TRBV9, the J call TRBJ2-3. Germline values: CDR1 SGDLS, CDR2 YYNGEE. The CDR3 loop spans 14 amino acids. The CDR3 sequence: CASSARLNTDTQYF.

CDR3 sequence: CASSFSSGRRTDTQYF. The V call is TRBV7-2, the J call TRBJ2-3; TCRdb's assignment of TRBD2 cannot be checked, as there is no DNA. Germline values: CDR1 SGHTA, CDR2 FQGNSA. The CDR3 runs to 16 residues.

The CDR3 here is CSASGTGAFSYEQYF. The V and J genes are TRBV20-1 and TRBJ2-7; there is no DNA to check the TCRdb D call of TRBD1. Germline lookup yields CDR1 DFQATT and CDR2 SNEGSKA (reference sequence). This CDR3 spans 15 amino acids.

The chain combines TRBV9 with TRBJ2-5; TCRdb's assignment of TRBD2 cannot be checked, as there is no DNA. In germline, CDR1 is SGDLS, CDR2 YYNGEE. This CDR3 region has 16 residues. CDR3 loop: CASSLIAGVPQETQYF.

The chain carries TRBV10-3 and TRBJ2-3. CDR1 is ENHRY and CDR2 is SYGVKD in the germline V gene. The CDR3 is 18 amino acids. CDR3 sequence reads: CAISEKENLPFNTDTQYF.

The V gene is TRBV5-5, the J gene TRBJ1-5. The CDR3 length is 15 residues. Germline V lookup: CDR1 SGHKS, CDR2 YYEKEE (reference sequence). CDR3 region: CASSLERAGNQPQHF.

The CDR3 sequence: CASSLTGTKAFF. This chain links TRBV5-1 with TRBJ1-1. Germline assignment: CDR1 SGHRS and CDR2 YFSETQ. The CDR3 has 12 amino acids.

The chain joins TRBV20-1 to TRBJ1-1; without DNA, the TCRdb call of TRBD1 cannot be checked. The CDR3 totals 13 residues. Per the germline V gene, CDR1 is DFQATT and CDR2 is SNEGSKA (reference sequence). CDR3 region: CSAMTGGRTEAFF.

This chain joins TRBV4-3 and TRBJ2-3; TCRdb calls TRBD2, which cannot be checked without DNA. The CDR3 is 19 amino acids. Germline V gives CDR1 LGHNA, CDR2 YSLEER. The CDR3 is CASSQDLWRLAGGTDTQYF.

CDR3: CSARTGHLNEQFF. The V gene is TRBV20-1, the J gene TRBJ2-1. The CDR3 length is 13 residues. Per germline, CDR1 DFQATT and CDR2 SNEGSKA (reference sequence).

The rearrangement joins TRBV7-2 to TRBJ2-7. CDR3 length: 13 residues. CDR1 is SGHTA, CDR2 FQGNSA, per germline. CDR3 amino acids: CASSLILSYEQYF.

V usage is TRBV19 and J usage is TRBJ2-2; no DNA is available, so the TRBD1 call from TCRdb remains unchecked. The CDR3 totals 16 residues. The germline gives CDR1 LNHDA, CDR2 SQIVND (reference sequence). The CDR3 here is CASNPRDRGDTGELFF.

This rearrangement joins TRBV12-2 to TRBJ2-1. TRBV12-2 is annotated as a pseudogene. CDR3 length: 14 amino acids. The CDR3: CASRTYLAYNEQFF.

V and J are TRBV10-3 and TRBJ1-2. The CDR3 has 14 residues. CDR1 and CDR2 from the germline V gene are ENHRY and SYGVKD. The CDR3 here is CAIKAVSNLYGYTF.

The chain carries TRBV29-1 and TRBJ2-3; TCRdb calls TRBD2, which cannot be checked without DNA. CDR3 size: 15 residues. CDR1 SQVTM and CDR2 ANQGSEA come from the germline V gene. The chain's CDR3 is CSVSRLAGDTDTQYF.

The chain links TRBV20-1 to TRBJ2-7. The CDR3 runs 13 residues. Looked up from germline, CDR1 is DFQATT and CDR2 is SNEGSKA (reference sequence). CDR3 protein: CSAGLTGFTEQYF.

This chain connects TRBV6-2 or TRBV6-3 to TRBJ1-2. The CDR3 consists of 14 residues. The germline V gene encodes CDR1 MNHEY and CDR2 SVGEGT. The CDR3 loop reads CASTAGNLNYGYTF.

CDR3 amino acids: CSSVGGDTQYF. The rearrangement joins TRBV20-1 to TRBJ2-3; with no DNA, the TCRdb D assignment of TRBD1 cannot be verified. Germline V gene data show CDR1 as DFQATT and CDR2 as SNEGSKA (reference sequence). This CDR3 contains 11 residues.

The chain joins TRBV19 to TRBJ1-5. Germline assignment: CDR1 LNHDA and CDR2 SQIVND (reference sequence). The CDR3 contains 12 residues. The CDR3 loop is CASSMTDQPQHF.